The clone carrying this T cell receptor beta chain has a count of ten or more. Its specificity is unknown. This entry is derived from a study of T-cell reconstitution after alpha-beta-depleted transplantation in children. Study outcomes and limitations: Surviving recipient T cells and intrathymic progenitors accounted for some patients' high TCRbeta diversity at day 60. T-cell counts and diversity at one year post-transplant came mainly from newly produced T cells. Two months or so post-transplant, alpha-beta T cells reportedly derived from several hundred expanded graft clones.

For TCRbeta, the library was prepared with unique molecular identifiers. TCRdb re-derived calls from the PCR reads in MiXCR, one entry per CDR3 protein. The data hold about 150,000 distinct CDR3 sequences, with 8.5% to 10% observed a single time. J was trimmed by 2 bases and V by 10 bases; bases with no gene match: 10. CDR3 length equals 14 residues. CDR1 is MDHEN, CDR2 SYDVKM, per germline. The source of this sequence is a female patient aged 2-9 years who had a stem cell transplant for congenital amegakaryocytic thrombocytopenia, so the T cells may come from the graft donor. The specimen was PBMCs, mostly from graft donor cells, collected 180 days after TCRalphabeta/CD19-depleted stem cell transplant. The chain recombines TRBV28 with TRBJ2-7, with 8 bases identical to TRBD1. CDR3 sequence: CANKGQGLAYEQYF. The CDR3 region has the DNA TGTGCCAACAAAGGACAGGGACTTGCCTACGAGCAGTACTTC.